This TCR beta chain was recorded in a study of monozygotic twins with inflammatory bowel disease. Study findings and constraints: IBD patients shared fewer clonotypes with others than healthy twins, especially with disease activity.

From the 5' RACE reads, TCRdb lists one entry per CDR3 protein and no DNA. Its table lists 310,000 or so distinct CDR3 sequences. For this clonotype: The target antigen is unknown.

The CDR3 length is 14 residues. Germline loops: CDR1 LNHNV, CDR2 YYDKDF (reference sequence). Sequenced sample: blood. V gene TRBV15 combines with J gene TRBJ1-4. The receptor's source is a human donor with ulcerative colitis or Crohn's disease, or a healthy co-twin of an affected twin (not recorded which). The CDR3 region is CATSREGANEKLFF.